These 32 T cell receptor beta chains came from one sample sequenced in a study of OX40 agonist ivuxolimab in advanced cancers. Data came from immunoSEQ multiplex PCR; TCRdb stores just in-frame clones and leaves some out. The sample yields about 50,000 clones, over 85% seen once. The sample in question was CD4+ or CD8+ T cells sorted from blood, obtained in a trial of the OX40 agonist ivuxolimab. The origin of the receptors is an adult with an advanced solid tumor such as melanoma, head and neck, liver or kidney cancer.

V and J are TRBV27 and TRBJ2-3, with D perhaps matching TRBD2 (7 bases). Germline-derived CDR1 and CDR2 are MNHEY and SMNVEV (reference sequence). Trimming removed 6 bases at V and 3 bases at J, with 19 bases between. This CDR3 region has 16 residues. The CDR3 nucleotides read TGTGCCAGCAGGCACCGCGGGGGCAGGGATACAGATACGCAGTATTTT. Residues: CASRHRGGRDTDTQYF.

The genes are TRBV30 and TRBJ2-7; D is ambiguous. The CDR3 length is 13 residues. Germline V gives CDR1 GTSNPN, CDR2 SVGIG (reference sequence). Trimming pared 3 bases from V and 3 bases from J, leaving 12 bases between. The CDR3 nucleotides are TGTGCCTGGAGCCACGGTGATATCTACGAGCAGTACTTC. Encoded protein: CAWSHGDIYEQYF.

The CDR3 sequence is CASSLRGWAPTNEKLFF. The DNA for the CDR3 is TGTGCCAGCAGTTTAAGGGGTTGGGCCCCAACTAATGAAAAACTGTTTTTT. The chain recombines TRBV27 with TRBJ1-4, with a weak D call TRBD1 (5 bases). The length of the CDR3 is 17 residues. Per germline, CDR1 MNHEY and CDR2 SMNVEV (reference sequence). Trimming left V 2 bases short and J 0 bases short, with 13 bases between.

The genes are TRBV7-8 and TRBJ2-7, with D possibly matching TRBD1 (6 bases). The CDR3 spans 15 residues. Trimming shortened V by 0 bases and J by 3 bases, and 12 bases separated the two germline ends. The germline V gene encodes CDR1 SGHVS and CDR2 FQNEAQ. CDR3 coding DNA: TGTGCCAGCAGCTTAGCGAACACAGGGAGCTACGAGCAGTACTTC. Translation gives CASSLANTGSYEQYF.

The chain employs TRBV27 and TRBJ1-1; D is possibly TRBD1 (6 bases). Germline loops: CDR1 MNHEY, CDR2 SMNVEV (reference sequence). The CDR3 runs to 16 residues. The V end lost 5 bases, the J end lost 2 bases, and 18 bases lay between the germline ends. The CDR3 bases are TGTGCCAGCAGTGGCCGGGACAAGCACATAAACACTGAAGCTTTCTTT. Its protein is CASSGRDKHINTEAFF.

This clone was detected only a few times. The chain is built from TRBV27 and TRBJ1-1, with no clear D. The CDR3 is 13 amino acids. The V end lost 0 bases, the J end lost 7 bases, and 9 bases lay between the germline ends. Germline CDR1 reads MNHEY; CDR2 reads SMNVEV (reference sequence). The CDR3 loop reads CASSLSLGFEAFF. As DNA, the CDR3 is TGTGCCAGCAGTTTATCCCTGGGGTTTGAAGCTTTCTTT.

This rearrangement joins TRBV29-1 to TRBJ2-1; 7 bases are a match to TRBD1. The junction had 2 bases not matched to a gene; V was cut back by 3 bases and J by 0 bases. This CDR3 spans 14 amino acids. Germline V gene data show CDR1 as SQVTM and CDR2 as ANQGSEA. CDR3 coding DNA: TGCAGCGTTGAGCGACAGGGCTCCTACAATGAGCAGTTCTTC. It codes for CSVERQGSYNEQFF.

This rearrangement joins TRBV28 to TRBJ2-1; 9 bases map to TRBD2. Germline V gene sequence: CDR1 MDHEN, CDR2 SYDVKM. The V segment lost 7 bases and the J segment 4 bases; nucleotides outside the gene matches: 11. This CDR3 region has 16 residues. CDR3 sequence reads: CASTPVLAGLYNEQFF. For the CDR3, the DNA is TGTGCCAGCACCCCGGTCCTAGCGGGACTTTACAATGAGCAGTTCTTC. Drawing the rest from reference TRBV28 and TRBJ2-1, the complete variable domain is DVKVTQSSRYLVKRTGEKVFLECVQDMDHENMFWYRQDPGLGLRLIYFSYDVKMKEKGDIPEGYSVSREKKERFSLILESASTNQTSMYLCASTPVLAGLYNEQFFGPGTRLTVL.

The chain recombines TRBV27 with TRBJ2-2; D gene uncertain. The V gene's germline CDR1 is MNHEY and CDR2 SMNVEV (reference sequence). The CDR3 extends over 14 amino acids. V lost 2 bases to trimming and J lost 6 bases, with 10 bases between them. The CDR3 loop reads CASSLVLPPGELFF. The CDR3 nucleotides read TGTGCCAGCAGTTTAGTCCTTCCCCCCGGGGAGCTGTTTTTT.

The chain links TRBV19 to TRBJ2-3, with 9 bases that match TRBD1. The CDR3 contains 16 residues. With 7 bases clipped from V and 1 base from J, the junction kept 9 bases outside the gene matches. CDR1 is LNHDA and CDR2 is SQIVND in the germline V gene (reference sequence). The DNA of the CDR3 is TGTGCCAGTACCACCGGTTGGACAGGGGGCACAGATACGCAGTATTTT. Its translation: CASTTGWTGGTDTQYF.

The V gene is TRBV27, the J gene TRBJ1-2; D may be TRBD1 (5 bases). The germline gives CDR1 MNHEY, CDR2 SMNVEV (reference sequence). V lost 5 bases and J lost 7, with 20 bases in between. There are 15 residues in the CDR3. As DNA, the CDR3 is TGTGCCAGCAGTCCCTCAAGCCGGGACGGACGTGGCTACACCTTC. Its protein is CASSPSSRDGRGYTF.

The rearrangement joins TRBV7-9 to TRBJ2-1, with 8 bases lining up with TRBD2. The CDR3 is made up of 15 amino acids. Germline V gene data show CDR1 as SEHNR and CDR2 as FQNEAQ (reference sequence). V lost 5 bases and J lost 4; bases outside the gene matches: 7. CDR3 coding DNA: TGTGCCAGCAGCCTCGGGGCGGGAGGTTACAATGAGCAGTTCTTC. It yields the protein CASSLGAGGYNEQFF.

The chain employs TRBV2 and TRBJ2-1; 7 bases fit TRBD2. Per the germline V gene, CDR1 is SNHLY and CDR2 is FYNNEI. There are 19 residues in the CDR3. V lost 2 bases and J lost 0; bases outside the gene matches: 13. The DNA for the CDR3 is TGTGCCAGCAGTGAATTGGCTAGCGGTATAAAATACTCCTACAATGAGCAGTTCTTC. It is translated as CASSELASGIKYSYNEQFF.

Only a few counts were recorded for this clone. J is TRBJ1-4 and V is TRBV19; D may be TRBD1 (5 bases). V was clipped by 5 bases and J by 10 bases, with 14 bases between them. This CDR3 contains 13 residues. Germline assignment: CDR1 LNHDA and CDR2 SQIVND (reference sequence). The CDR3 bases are TGTGCCAGTAGTCCCCCCCCCGGGGGAAAACTGTTTTTT. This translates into CASSPPPGGKLFF.

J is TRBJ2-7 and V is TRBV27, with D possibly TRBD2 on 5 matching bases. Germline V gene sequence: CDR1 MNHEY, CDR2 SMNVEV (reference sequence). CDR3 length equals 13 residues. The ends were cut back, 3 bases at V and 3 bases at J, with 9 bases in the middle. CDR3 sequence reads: CASSLSGFYEQYF. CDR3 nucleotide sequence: TGTGCCAGCAGTTTGTCGGGGTTCTACGAGCAGTACTTC.

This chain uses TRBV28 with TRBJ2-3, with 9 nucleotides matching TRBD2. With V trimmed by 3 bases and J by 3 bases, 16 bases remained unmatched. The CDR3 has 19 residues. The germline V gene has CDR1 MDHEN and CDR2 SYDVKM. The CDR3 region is CASSFPPTGREGGTDTQYF. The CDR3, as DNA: TGTGCCAGCAGTTTCCCACCCACCGGGCGGGAGGGCGGAACAGATACGCAGTATTTT.

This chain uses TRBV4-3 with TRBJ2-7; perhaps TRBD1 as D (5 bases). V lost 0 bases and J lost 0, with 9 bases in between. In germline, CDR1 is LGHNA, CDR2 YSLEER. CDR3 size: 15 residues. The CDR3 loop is CASSQDRVFSYEQYF. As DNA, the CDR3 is TGCGCCAGCAGCCAAGACAGGGTATTCTCCTACGAGCAGTACTTC.

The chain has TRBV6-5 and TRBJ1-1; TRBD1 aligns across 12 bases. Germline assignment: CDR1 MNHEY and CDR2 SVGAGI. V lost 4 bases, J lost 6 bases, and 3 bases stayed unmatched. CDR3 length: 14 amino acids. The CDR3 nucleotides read TGTGCCAGCAGTTTGGGACAGGGGGCGGCTGAAGCTTTCTTT. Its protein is CASSLGQGAAEAFF.

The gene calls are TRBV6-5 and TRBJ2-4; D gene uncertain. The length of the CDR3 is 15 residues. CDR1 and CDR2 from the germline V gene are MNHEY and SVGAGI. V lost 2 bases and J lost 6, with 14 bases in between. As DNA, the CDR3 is TGTGCCAGCAGTTACCCCGGTAAGGGTGGAAACATTCAGTACTTC. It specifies CASSYPGKGGNIQYF.

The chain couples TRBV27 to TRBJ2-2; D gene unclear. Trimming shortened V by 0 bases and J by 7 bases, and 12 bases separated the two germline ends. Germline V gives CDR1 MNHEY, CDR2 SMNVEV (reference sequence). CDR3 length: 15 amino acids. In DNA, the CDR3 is TGTGCCAGCAGTTTATCGTACGGGCCCGGCGGGGAGCTGTTTTTT. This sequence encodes CASSLSYGPGGELFF.

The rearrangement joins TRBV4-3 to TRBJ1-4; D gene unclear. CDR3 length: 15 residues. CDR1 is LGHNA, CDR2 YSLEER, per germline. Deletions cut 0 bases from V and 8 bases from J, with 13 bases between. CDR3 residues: CASSQDASSWEKLFF. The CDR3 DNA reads TGCGCCAGCAGCCAAGATGCTTCAAGCTGGGAAAAACTGTTTTTT.

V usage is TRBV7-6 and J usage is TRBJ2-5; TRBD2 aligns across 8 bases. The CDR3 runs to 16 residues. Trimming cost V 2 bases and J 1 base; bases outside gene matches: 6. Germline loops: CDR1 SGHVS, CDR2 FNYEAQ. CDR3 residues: CASSLRGGRFQETQYF. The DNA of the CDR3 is TGTGCCAGCAGCTTAAGGGGCGGGAGGTTCCAAGAGACCCAGTACTTC.

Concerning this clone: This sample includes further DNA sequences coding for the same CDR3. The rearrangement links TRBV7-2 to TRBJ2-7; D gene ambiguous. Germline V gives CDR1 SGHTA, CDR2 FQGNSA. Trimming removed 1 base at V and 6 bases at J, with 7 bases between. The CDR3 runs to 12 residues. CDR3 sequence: CASSLGGGEQYF. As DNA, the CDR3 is TGTGCCAGCAGCTTAGGGGGTGGCGAGCAGTACTTC.

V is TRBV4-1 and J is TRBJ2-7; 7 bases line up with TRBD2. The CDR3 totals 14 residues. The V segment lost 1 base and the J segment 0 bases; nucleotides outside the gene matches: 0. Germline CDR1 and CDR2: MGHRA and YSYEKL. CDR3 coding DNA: TGCGCCAGCAGCCAAGGGGGGGGCTCCTACGAGCAGTACTTC. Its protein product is CASSQGGGSYEQYF.

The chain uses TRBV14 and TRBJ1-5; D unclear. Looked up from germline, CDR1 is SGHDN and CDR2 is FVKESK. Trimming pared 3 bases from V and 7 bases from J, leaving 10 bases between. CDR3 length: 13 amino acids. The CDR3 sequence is CASSQWGGQPQHF. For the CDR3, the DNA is TGTGCCAGCAGCCAGTGGGGAGGGCAGCCCCAGCATTTT.

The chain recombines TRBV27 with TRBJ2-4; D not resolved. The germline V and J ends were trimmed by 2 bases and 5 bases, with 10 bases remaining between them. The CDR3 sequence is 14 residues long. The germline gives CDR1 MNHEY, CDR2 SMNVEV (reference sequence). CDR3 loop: CASSLVYPQNIQYF. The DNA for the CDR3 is TGTGCCAGCAGTTTAGTCTACCCCCAAAACATTCAGTACTTC.

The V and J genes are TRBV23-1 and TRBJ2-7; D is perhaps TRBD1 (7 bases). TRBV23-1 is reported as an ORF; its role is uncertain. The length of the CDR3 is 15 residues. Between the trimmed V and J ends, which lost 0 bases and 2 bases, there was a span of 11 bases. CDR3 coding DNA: TGCGCCAGCAGTCAATCGGAGGGGGCCCCCTACGAGCAGTACTTC. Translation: CASSQSEGAPYEQYF.

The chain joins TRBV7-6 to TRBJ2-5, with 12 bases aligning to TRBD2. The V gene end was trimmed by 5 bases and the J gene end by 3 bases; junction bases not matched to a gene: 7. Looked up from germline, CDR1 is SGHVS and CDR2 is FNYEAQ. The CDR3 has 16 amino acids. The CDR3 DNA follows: TGTGCCAGCAGCCCGGCCCTAGCGGGAGGGGAAGAGACCCAGTACTTC. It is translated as CASSPALAGGEETQYF.

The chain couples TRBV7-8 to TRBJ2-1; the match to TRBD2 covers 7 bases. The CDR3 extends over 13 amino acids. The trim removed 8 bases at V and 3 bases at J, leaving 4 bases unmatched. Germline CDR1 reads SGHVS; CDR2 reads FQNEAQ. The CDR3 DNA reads TGTGCCAGCGGGCTAGCGGACTACAATGAGCAGTTCTTC. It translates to CASGLADYNEQFF.

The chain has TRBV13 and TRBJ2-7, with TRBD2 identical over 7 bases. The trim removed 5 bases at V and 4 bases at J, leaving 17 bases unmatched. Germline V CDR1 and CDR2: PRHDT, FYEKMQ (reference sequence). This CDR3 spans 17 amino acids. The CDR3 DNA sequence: TGTGCCAGCAGCGACGGGAGGACCGGGACTGCTTGGTACGAGCAGTACTTC. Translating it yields CASSDGRTGTAWYEQYF.

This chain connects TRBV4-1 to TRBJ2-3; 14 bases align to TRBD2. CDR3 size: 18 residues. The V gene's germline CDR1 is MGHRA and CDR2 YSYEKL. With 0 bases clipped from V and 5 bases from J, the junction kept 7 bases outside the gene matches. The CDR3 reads CASSQETSGRAQIDTQYF. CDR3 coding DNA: TGCGCCAGCAGCCAAGAGACTAGCGGGAGGGCGCAGATAGATACGCAGTATTTT.

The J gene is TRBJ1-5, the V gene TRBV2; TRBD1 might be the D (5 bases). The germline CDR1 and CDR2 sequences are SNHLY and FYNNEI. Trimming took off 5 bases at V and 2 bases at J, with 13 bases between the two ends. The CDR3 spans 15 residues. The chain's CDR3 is CASSRFTGGNQPQHF. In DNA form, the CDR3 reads TGTGCCAGCAGTAGGTTCACAGGCGGCAATCAGCCCCAGCATTTT. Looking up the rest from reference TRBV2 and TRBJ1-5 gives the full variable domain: EPEVTQTPSHQVTQMGQEVILRCVPISNHLYFYWYRQILGQKVEFLVSFYNNEISEKSEIFDDQFSVERPDGSNFTLKIRSTKLEDSAMYFCASSRFTGGNQPQHFGDGTRLSIL.